This TCR beta chain was found in a study of CD8+CD57+ T cells in acquired aplastic anemia. Study overall: Sorted cells (CD4+ and CD8+) yielded DNA amounts that averaged around 3.5 ug.

The V and J ends lost 0 bases and 6 bases, in that order; junction bases with no gene match: 16. Germline V CDR1 and CDR2: LNHNV, YYDKDF (reference sequence). The CDR3 covers 19 residues. All sequencing subjects had displayed CD8+CD57+ cell expansion on flow cytometry. Every patient had severe acquired aplastic anemia. Both TCR beta VDJ combination and CDR3 sequence profiling were carried out. Genomic DNA was the template for this profiling. In TCRdb, the reads were re-called with MiXCR into one record per CDR3 protein. The top ten clones hold 1.3% of a sample with approximately 300,000 distinct CDR3 sequences, roughly 53% of them seen once.

The rearrangement links TRBV15 to TRBJ1-3; TRBD1 aligns across 8 bases. The clonotype comes from a human donor with aplastic anemia. The sequenced material came from sorted CD4+, CD8+, or CD8+CD57+ T cells (not recorded which) from PBMCs. CDR3 protein: CATSRDKTGDKGHQNTIYF. The CDR3 DNA follows: TGTGCCACCAGCAGAGATAAGACAGGGGATAAAGGTCACCAAAACACCATATATTTT.